This T cell receptor beta chain was profiled in a study of T cells after yellow fever vaccination. The J segment lost 4 bases and the V segment lost 5 bases, leaving 6 bases of the junction unmatched. Per the germline V gene, CDR1 is MGHRA and CDR2 is YSYEKL. CDR3 length: 15 amino acids. This clonotype was seen a few times. TCRdb independently ran MiXCR on the 5' RACE reads; one entry per CDR3 protein. The table shows approximately 580,000 distinct CDR3 sequences, with less than 20% occurring only once. The chain links TRBV4-1 to TRBJ2-2; 8 bases map to TRBD1. Source: PBMCs, taken 5 to 6 days after the first yellow fever vaccination. This receptor was obtained from a man in his late teens or twenties who received the YFV17D yellow fever vaccine. CDR3 region: CASSGRTGPTGELFF. CDR3 nucleotides: TGCGCCAGCAGCGGACGGACAGGGCCCACCGGGGAGCTGTTTTTT.